The 21 T cell receptor beta chains below come from one sample, sequenced in a study of T-cell reconstitution after alpha-beta-depleted transplantation in children. The authors prepared the TCRbeta library with unique molecular identifiers. TCRdb called the PCR reads again in MiXCR, with one record for every CDR3 protein. This repertoire shows 90,000 to 95,000 distinct CDR3 sequences, 12% found once; its top ten account for approximately 15%. This material consisted of PBMCs from the stem cell graft donor, taken from the stem cell graft. The receptors derive from a human donor who donated a stem cell graft to a child with inherited bone marrow failure.

This clonotype appeared many times. The chain has TRBV29-1 and TRBJ2-3, with a tentative D call TRBD2 (5 bases). The CDR3 contains 12 residues. The germline V gene has CDR1 SQVTM and CDR2 ANQGSEA. V was cut by 6 bases and J by 0 bases, with 7 bases left in between. CDR3 nucleotides: TGCAGCGTCAGGACTAGCACAGATACGCAGTATTTT. It specifies CSVRTSTDTQYF.

The rearrangement links TRBV5-4 to TRBJ2-1; D perhaps matches TRBD2 (5 bases). CDR3 size: 14 residues. V lost 6 bases to trimming and J lost 4 bases, with 14 bases between them. From germline, CDR1 is SGHNT and CDR2 YYREEE (reference sequence). This CDR3 is CASTGGGPYNEQFF. CDR3 DNA sequence: TGTGCCAGCACCGGAGGCGGGCCTTACAATGAGCAGTTCTTC.

This clonotype was detected many times. The rearrangement links TRBV20-1 to TRBJ1-1; D remains ambiguous. Germline assignment: CDR1 DFQATT and CDR2 SNEGSKA (reference sequence). The CDR3 covers 15 residues. V dropped 6 bases and J dropped 2 bases, with 19 bases sitting between them. Here the CDR3 DNA reads TGCAGTGCCATTTTTATCCAATATCCAAACACTGAAGCTTTCTTT. Its protein is CSAIFIQYPNTEAFF.

This clonotype was recorded many times. The V and J genes are TRBV5-1 and TRBJ1-4; D possibly corresponds to TRBD1 (5 bases). There are 15 residues in the CDR3. Trimming shortened V by 4 bases and J by 5 bases, and 15 bases separated the two germline ends. CDR1 and CDR2 (germline): SGHRS, YFSETQ. The CDR3 reads CASSPEGEANEKLFF. Here the CDR3 DNA reads TGCGCCAGCAGCCCGGAAGGGGAGGCGAATGAAAAACTGTTTTTT.

The V and J genes are TRBV13 and TRBJ2-7; D ambiguous. CDR3 size: 14 residues. Trimming removed 3 bases from V and 3 bases from J, with 12 bases in between. Looked up from germline, CDR1 is PRHDT and CDR2 is FYEKMQ (reference sequence). CDR3 nucleotide sequence: TGTGCCAGCAGCTTGAATCAGGATAACTACGAGCAGTACTTC. Amino acid sequence: CASSLNQDNYEQYF.

A few counts support this clonotype. V is TRBV2 and J is TRBJ2-7; 7 positions match TRBD2. The CDR3 has 13 residues. V dropped 7 bases and J dropped 2; count of bases not matched to a gene: 5. Germline V CDR1 and CDR2: SNHLY, FYNNEI. CDR3 protein: CASTSREAYEQYF. The CDR3 bases are TGTGCCAGCACCAGTCGGGAGGCCTACGAGCAGTACTTC.

This clonotype was counted a few times. The gene calls are TRBV28 and TRBJ1-2, with 9 bases aligning to TRBD1. CDR3 size: 14 residues. The V segment lost 3 bases and the J segment 6 bases; nucleotides outside the gene matches: 5. Germline assignment: CDR1 MDHEN and CDR2 SYDVKM. CDR3 in DNA: TGTGCCAGCAGTTTTGGGGGACAGGGAGATGGCTACACCTTC. This translates into CASSFGGQGDGYTF.

This clonotype was seen at least ten times. The chain combines TRBV7-3 with TRBJ2-2; 7 positions match TRBD2. Germline V CDR1 and CDR2: SGHTA, FQGTGA. This CDR3 is built from 16 residues. V dropped 5 bases and J dropped 1; count of bases not matched to a gene: 7. The CDR3 region has the DNA TGTGCCAGCAGCAGCTGGGGGGGAATGAACACCGGGGAGCTGTTTTTT. Its protein product is CASSSWGGMNTGELFF.

This clonotype was seen repeatedly, ten times or more. The CDR3 reads CASSYSGQQPQHF. CDR3 nucleotide sequence: TGTGCCAGCAGTTACTCGGGACAACAGCCCCAGCATTTT. This chain links TRBV6-2 or TRBV6-3 with TRBJ1-5; weak D call: TRBD1 (6 bases). V was cut by 0 bases and J by 7 bases, with 7 bases left in between. The CDR3 loop spans 13 amino acids. Germline CDR1 reads MNHEY; CDR2 reads SVGEGT.

The table lists this clonotype with many counts. The V and J genes are TRBV29-1 and TRBJ2-7; 10 nucleotides line up with TRBD2. Germline loops: CDR1 SQVTM, CDR2 ANQGSEA. The CDR3 consists of 13 residues. The V and J ends lost 5 bases and 2 bases, in that order; junction bases with no gene match: 3. CDR3 amino acids: CSVLAGAPYEQYF. DNA of the CDR3: TGCAGCGTTCTAGCGGGAGCACCCTACGAGCAGTACTTC.

This clonotype was found many times. The CDR3 DNA reads as TGTGCCATCAGTCCACGTCTTCCCGGGACTTTACAAGAGACCCAGTACTTC. Translated: CAISPRLPGTLQETQYF. The chain uses TRBV10-3 and TRBJ2-5, with D possibly being TRBD2 (6 bases). This CDR3 comprises 17 residues. Trimming stripped 5 bases from V and 2 bases from J, with 21 bases between. Germline assignment: CDR1 ENHRY and CDR2 SYGVKD.

This clonotype came up many times. The genes are TRBV12-3 or TRBV12-4 and TRBJ2-3; 8 bases map to TRBD2. V was clipped by 7 bases and J by 1 base; unmatched bases: 13. This CDR3 has 17 residues. The CDR3: CASTSLRAGGGTDTQYF. CDR3 sequence (DNA): TGTGCCAGCACCTCCCTTCGGGCGGGGGGCGGCACAGATACGCAGTATTTT.

This clonotype was counted many times. This chain links TRBV4-3 with TRBJ2-2, with 7 nucleotides matching TRBD2. Per germline, CDR1 LGHNA and CDR2 YSLEER. The V segment lost 4 bases and the J segment 2 bases; nucleotides outside the gene matches: 7. The CDR3 runs to 16 residues. The CDR3 region has the DNA TGCGCCAGCAGCCGGTACCGGGAGGTCAACACCGGGGAGCTGTTTTTT. This codes for CASSRYREVNTGELFF.

This clonotype was counted at least ten times. This chain uses TRBV11-1 with TRBJ2-3; TRBD2 matches 8 bases. The CDR3 length is 18 residues. In germline, CDR1 is SGHAT, CDR2 FQDESV (reference sequence). V shed 4 bases, J shed 0 bases, and the junction held 12 bases outside the gene matches. The CDR3 protein is CASSWRLSASGSTDTQYF. The CDR3 DNA reads as TGTGCCAGCAGCTGGCGACTATCGGCTAGCGGGAGCACAGATACGCAGTATTTT.

This clonotype appeared many times. This sequence joins TRBV7-9 and TRBJ1-1; no firm D call. The germline V and J ends were trimmed by 0 bases and 11 bases, with 13 bases remaining between them. The CDR3 extends over 13 amino acids. Germline V CDR1 and CDR2: SEHNR, FQNEAQ (reference sequence). The CDR3 nucleotides read TGTGCCAGCAGCTTAGCGCAATGGGATGGCGCTTTCTTT. Amino acid sequence: CASSLAQWDGAFF.

This clonotype turned up a few times. The gene calls are TRBV7-2 and TRBJ2-2, with 8 positions matching TRBD2. From germline, CDR1 is SGHTA and CDR2 FQGNSA. The V gene end was trimmed by 1 base and the J gene end by 6 bases; junction bases not matched to a gene: 1. This CDR3 has 14 amino acids. CDR3 residues: CASSLGLASGELFF. CDR3 in DNA: TGTGCCAGCAGCTTAGGACTAGCGTCCGGGGAGCTGTTTTTT. The full variable domain, rest sourced from reference TRBV7-2 and TRBJ2-2, is GAGVSQSPSNKVTEKGKDVELRCDPISGHTALYWYRQSLGQGLEFLIYFQGNSAPDKSGLPSDRFSAERTGGSVSTLTIQRTQQEDSAVYLCASSLGLASGELFFGEGSRLTVL.

This clonotype was seen many times. The rearrangement links TRBV12-3 or TRBV12-4 to TRBJ2-7, with TRBD1 identical over 7 bases. After removal of 5 bases from V and 7 bases from J, the junction contained 5 bases not matched to a gene. This CDR3 is 12 amino acids long. CDR3 loop: CASSIQGKEQYF. In nucleotides, the CDR3 is TGTGCCAGCAGTATACAGGGGAAGGAGCAGTACTTC.

At least ten counts were recorded for this clonotype. The chain has TRBV20-1 and TRBJ1-2; TRBD1 matches at 12 bases. The germline V gene encodes CDR1 DFQATT and CDR2 SNEGSKA (reference sequence). The CDR3 contains 14 residues. V lost 2 bases to trimming and J lost 8 bases; unmatched junction nucleotides: 6. The CDR3 nucleotides read TGCAGTGCTAGACCGGGACAGGGGGCCCTAGGCTACACCTTC. Translation: CSARPGQGALGYTF.

This clonotype was picked up many times. The chain couples TRBV27 to TRBJ1-4; 7 nucleotides agree with TRBD1. The ends lost 6 bases at V and 5 bases at J; junction bases unmatched: 12. CDR1 and CDR2 from the germline V gene are MNHEY and SMNVEV (reference sequence). The CDR3 is made up of 16 amino acids. The CDR3 protein is CASRRGPGTVNEKLFF. The DNA for the CDR3 is TGTGCCAGCAGGCGAGGGCCCGGGACAGTCAATGAAAAACTGTTTTTT. Full variable domain (rest looked up from reference TRBV27 and TRBJ1-4): EAQVTQNPRYLITVTGKKLTVTCSQNMNHEYMSWYRQDPGLGLRQIYYSMNVEVTDKGDVPEGYKVSRKEKRNFPLILESPSPNQTSLYFCASRRGPGTVNEKLFFGSGTQLSVL.

The rearrangement joins TRBV7-2 to TRBJ2-7; maybe TRBD2 (6 bases). Germline V gene lookup returns CDR1 SGHTA and CDR2 FQGNSA. V dropped 5 bases and J dropped 9 bases, with 20 bases sitting between them. The CDR3 covers 14 residues. The CDR3 sequence: CASSAAVDLGGQYF. CDR3 sequence (DNA): TGTGCCAGCAGCGCAGCGGTCGACTTGGGAGGGCAGTACTTC.

This clonotype was seen repeatedly, ten times or more. This chain uses TRBV20-1 with TRBJ2-1; TRBD2 matches at 9 bases. CDR1 is DFQATT, CDR2 SNEGSKA, per germline (reference sequence). V gave up 5 bases and J gave up 8 bases; unmatched junction bases: 10. This CDR3 is built from 14 residues. CDR3 sequence reads: CSAGGREGPHEQFF. The CDR3 nucleotides read TGCAGTGCTGGGGGGCGGGAGGGCCCTCATGAGCAGTTCTTC.